Below, one T cell receptor (beta chain) is given with its context. As handled by the study authors: Using reference gene primer amplification, nucleated cell counts were estimated. Here immunoSEQ multiplex PCR was the method, and the copy in TCRdb shows in-frame clones only, minus some. V and J calls plus clone size are reproduced from that table; the DNA served to infer D and trimming. The table shows approximately 68,000 clones, with approximately 82% occurring only once. The sample originates from a study of blood T cell repertoires in COVID-19. The CDR3 contains 14 residues. Looked up from germline, CDR1 is MDHEN and CDR2 is SYDVKM. V gave up 6 bases and J gave up 4 bases, with 12 bases separating them.

The V gene is TRBV28, the J gene TRBJ1-4; a possible D gene is TRBD1 (5 bases). This receptor was taken from a man older than 75 with active COVID-19. Sample: peripheral blood. CDR3 sequence reads: CASSVTVINEKLFF. The CDR3 DNA reads as TGTGCCAGCAGCGTGACAGTTATTAATGAAAAACTGTTTTTT.